This T cell receptor beta chain appears in the sequencing data of a study of cytomegalovirus exposure and HLA in healthy donors. Findings and limits, study-wide: The classifier reportedly diagnosed cytomegalovirus status with high specificity and sensitivity.

Of note for this clone: What it binds is not known.

CDR3 length equals 16 residues. V was cut by 2 bases and J by 2 bases, with 15 bases left in between. CDR1 is SGDLS and CDR2 is YYNGEE in the germline V gene. Generated by immunoSEQ multiplex PCR, the TCRdb table keeps only in-frame clones and is missing some. This table has some 80,000 clones, 90% to 96% appearing once. This sequence originates from a young man in good health and CMV-seropositive. This chain joins TRBV9 and TRBJ2-3; weak D call: TRBD2 (6 bases). Sequenced sample: PBMCs. In DNA, the CDR3 is TGTGCCAGCAGCGTTGAGGCGGGGAGAATCACAGATACGCAGTATTTT. It yields the protein CASSVEAGRITDTQYF.